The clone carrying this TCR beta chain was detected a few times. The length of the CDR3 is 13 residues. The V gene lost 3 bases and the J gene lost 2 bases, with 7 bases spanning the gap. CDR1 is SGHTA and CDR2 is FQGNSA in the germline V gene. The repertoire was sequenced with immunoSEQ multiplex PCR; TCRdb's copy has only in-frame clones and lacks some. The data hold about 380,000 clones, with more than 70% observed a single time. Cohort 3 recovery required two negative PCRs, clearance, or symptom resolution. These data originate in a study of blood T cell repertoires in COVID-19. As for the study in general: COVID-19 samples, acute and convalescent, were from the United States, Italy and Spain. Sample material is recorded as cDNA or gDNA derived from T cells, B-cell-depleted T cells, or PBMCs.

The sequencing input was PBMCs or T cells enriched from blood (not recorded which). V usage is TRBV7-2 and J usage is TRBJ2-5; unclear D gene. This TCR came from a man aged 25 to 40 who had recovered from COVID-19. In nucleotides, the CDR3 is TGTGCCAGCAGCTTCTCGCGGCAAGAGACCCAGTACTTC. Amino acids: CASSFSRQETQYF.